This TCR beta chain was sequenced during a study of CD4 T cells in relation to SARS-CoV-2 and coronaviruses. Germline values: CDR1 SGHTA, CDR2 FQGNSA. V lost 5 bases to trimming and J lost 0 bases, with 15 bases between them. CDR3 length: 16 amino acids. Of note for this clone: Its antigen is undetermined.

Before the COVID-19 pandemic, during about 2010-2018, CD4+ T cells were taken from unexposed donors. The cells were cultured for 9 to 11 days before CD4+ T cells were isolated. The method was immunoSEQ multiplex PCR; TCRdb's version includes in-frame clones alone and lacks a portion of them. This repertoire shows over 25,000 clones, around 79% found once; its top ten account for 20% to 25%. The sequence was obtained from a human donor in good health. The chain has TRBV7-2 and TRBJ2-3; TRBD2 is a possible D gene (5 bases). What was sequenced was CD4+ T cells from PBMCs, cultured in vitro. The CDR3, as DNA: TGTGCCAGCAGCCGGCGGGCAAGCCAAAGCACAGATACGCAGTATTTT. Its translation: CASSRRASQSTDTQYF.